This T cell receptor beta chain appears in the sequencing data of a study of OX40 agonist ivuxolimab in advanced cancers. V shed 5 bases and J shed 4 bases, with 12 bases lying between them. CDR3 size: 13 residues. CDR1 and CDR2 (germline): SGHVS, FQNEAQ. Here immunoSEQ multiplex PCR was the method, and the copy in TCRdb shows in-frame clones only, minus some. The table has about 65,000 clones, roughly nine tenths seen once. The input for sequencing was CD4+ or CD8+ T cells sorted from blood, taken in a trial of the OX40 agonist ivuxolimab. This chain connects TRBV7-8 to TRBJ2-7; D is ambiguous. The clonotype was recovered from an adult with an advanced solid tumor such as melanoma, head and neck, liver or kidney cancer. The CDR3, as DNA: TGTGCCAGCAGCGGCCGTTCTAAATACGAGCAGTACTTC. Translating it yields CASSGRSKYEQYF.